This T cell receptor (beta chain) was obtained from a study of T cells in Graves' hyperthyroidism and ophthalmopathy. CDR3 length: 16 amino acids. After removal of 0 bases from V and 3 bases from J, the junction contained 7 bases not matched to a gene. CDR1 and CDR2 (germline): LGHDT, YNNKEL (reference sequence). This clonotype was detected many times. As yet, its antigen is unknown. The TCR beta CDR3 regions underwent amplification using RNA transcripts as the source. A set of HTBI primers served as the primers for a first-round RT-PCR of the TCR CDR3. TCRdb itself ran the multiplex PCR reads through MiXCR, one entry per CDR3 protein. The sample shows 300,000 to 400,000 distinct CDR3 sequences, around 20% of them seen only once. Clinical symptoms, serum thyroxine and TRAb, thyroid ultrasound and orbital computed tomography were used for the diagnoses. General study results and limits: Most clonotypes that expanded in the thyroid above 0.001 also showed up in blood. Ophthalmopathy stood apart from stable hyperthyroidism in a 13 V-J model.

The rearrangement joins TRBV3-1 to TRBJ2-5, with TRBD1 matching over 7 bases. The origin of this receptor is a woman in her 50s with Graves' hyperthyroidism. Sample: blood. The CDR3 bases are TGTGCCAGCAGCCAAGACGGGACAGCCCCTGAAGAGACCCAGTACTTC. This sequence encodes CASSQDGTAPEETQYF.